The rows below give T cell receptor beta chains drawn from one sample of a study of radiation and T cells in renal cell carcinoma. Only in-frame clones appear in the TCRdb table, and some are missing; sequencing was by immunoSEQ multiplex PCR. The sample has some 150,000 clones; roughly 86% are singletons. The source was blood, collected from a patient whose treatment included radiotherapy and nephrectomy. These receptors came from a woman in her forties or fifties with renal cell carcinoma. CDR3s include the opening cysteine and the closing phenylalanine or tryptophan. The D gene is left open where the match is weak. Rows give clone size only sometimes, using once, few, many, or a class for an expanded clone.

clone size | D gene | J gene | CDR3 length | V gene | CDR3 DNA | CDR3 protein
NA | NA | TRBJ2-3 | 14 | TRBV29-1 | TGCAGCGTTGAAACGGGGAACTTGCCAGATACGCAGTATTTT | CSVETGNLPDTQYF
many | TRBD1 | TRBJ1-1 | 16 | TRBV2 | TGTGCCAGCAGTGACCTGGACAGGGGAGAGGGCACTGAAGCTTTCTTT | CASSDLDRGEGTEAFF
NA | NA | TRBJ1-1 | 15 | TRBV27 | TGTGCCAGCAGTCCTTGGGATCTCCTGAACACTGAAGCTTTCTTT | CASSPWDLLNTEAFF
NA | NA | TRBJ2-7 | 14 | TRBV5-4 | TGTGCCAGCAGCTCCGAGACATTGGTTGGGGAGCAGTACTTC | CASSSETLVGEQYF
NA | TRBD1 | TRBJ2-1 | 15 | TRBV5-8 | TGTGCCAGCAGCCCCCGACAGGGGAAGTACAATGAGCAGTTCTTC | CASSPRQGKYNEQFF
NA | NA | TRBJ2-2 | 18 | TRBV14 | TGTGCCAGCAGCCAAGATAAACCGACCGGAGTTTTTTCCGGGGAGCTGTTTTTT | CASSQDKPTGVFSGELFF
NA | TRBD2 | TRBJ2-2 | 15 | TRBV6-1 | TGTGCCAGCAGTGGGCTAGCGGGAGGGACCGGGGAGCTGTTTTTT | CASSGLAGGTGELFF
NA | NA | TRBJ2-2 | 14 | TRBV5-6 | TGTGCCAGCCAGTGGGGAGTAAACACCGGGGAGCTGTTTTTT | CASQWGVNTGELFF
few | NA | TRBJ1-2 | 12 | TRBV7-9 | TGTGCCAGCAGCCCAGCAGGGGTTGGCTACACCTTC | CASSPAGVGYTF
NA | NA | TRBJ1-2 | 16 | TRBV7-9 | TGTGCCAGCAGCTTAGGATGGGCAGGGGCAGACTATGGCTACACCTTC | CASSLGWAGADYGYTF
NA | TRBD1 | TRBJ1-2 | 13 | TRBV5-1 | TGCGCCAGCAGCTTGGGGGACAGCTATGGCTACACCTTC | CASSLGDSYGYTF
NA | NA | TRBJ2-3 | 12 | TRBV30 | TGTGCCTGGGGCCTCGTAGGCGATACGCAGTATTTT | CAWGLVGDTQYF
NA | NA | TRBJ2-6 | 16 | TRBV4-1 | TGCGCCAGCAGCCAGGGACGGTTAGCTGGGGCCAACGTCCTGACTTTC | CASSQGRLAGANVLTF
NA | NA | TRBJ2-5 | 12 | TRBV11-2 | TGTGCCAGCAGCTCATTCAGGGAGACCCAGTACTTC | CASSSFRETQYF
NA | TRBD2 | TRBJ2-3 | 16 | TRBV15 | TGTGCCACCAGCCCAGATGCTAGCGGGGGCACAGATACGCAGTATTTT | CATSPDASGGTDTQYF
once | TRBD1 | TRBJ2-7 | 14 | TRBV6-5 | TGTGCCAGCAGCTGGGGACAGACTACCTACGAGCAGTACTTC | CASSWGQTTYEQYF
NA | TRBD1 | TRBJ1-2 | 16 | TRBV6-6 | TGTGCCAGCAGCCCGGACAGGGGCAAGTTAGACTATGGCTACACCTTC | CASSPDRGKLDYGYTF
NA | NA | TRBJ1-1 | 17 | TRBV2 | TGTGCCAGCAGTGATGGTGAAGCAGCAAGAATGAACACTGAAGCTTTCTTT | CASSDGEAARMNTEAFF
NA | TRBD2 | TRBJ2-5 | 14 | TRBV5-6 | TGTGCCAGCCGATTCAGACTAGCGGGAGAGACCCAGTACTTC | CASRFRLAGETQYF
NA | TRBD1 | TRBJ1-2 | 15 | TRBV29-1 | TGCAGCGTTGATCCTTCGGGACAGGGGGCGGGTGGCTACACCTTC | CSVDPSGQGAGGYTF
NA | NA | TRBJ2-5 | 14 | TRBV9 | TGTGCCAGCAGCGTAGTATCAGGGGGGGAGACCCAGTACTTC | CASSVVSGGETQYF
NA | NA | TRBJ2-1 | 15 | TRBV11-3 | TGTGCCAGCAGCTTACGACTGGCGCCCTACAATGAGCAGTTCTTC | CASSLRLAPYNEQFF
NA | NA | TRBJ2-5 | 13 | TRBV10-3 | TGTGCCATCAGTGAGTCGAATTCCGAGACCCAGTACTTC | CAISESNSETQYF
NA | NA | TRBJ2-2 | 13 | TRBV7-2 | TGTGCCAGCAGCTCAAGTCGAACCGGGGAGCTGTTTTTT | CASSSSRTGELFF
NA | NA | TRBJ1-4 | 16 | TRBV15 | TGTGCCACCAGCAGAGATCTATCATACGGTGGGGAAAAACTGTTTTTT | CATSRDLSYGGEKLFF
NA | TRBD2 | TRBJ2-1 | 18 | TRBV4-1 | TGCGCCAGCAGCCAAGACGGTCTCAGAGCGGGGGGGCCCGGTGAGCAGTTCTTC | CASSQDGLRAGGPGEQFF
NA | NA | TRBJ1-5 | 15 | TRBV5-5 | TGTGCCAGCAGCTTGGAACAGCTTCCCAATCAGCCCCAGCATTTT | CASSLEQLPNQPQHF
NA | NA | TRBJ1-2 | 11 | TRBV7-9 | TGTGCCAGCAGCTTATACGACAAGGACACCTTC | CASSLYDKDTF
few | NA | TRBJ2-7 | 12 | TRBV10-3 | TGTGCCATCAGTGAGTCTTCGGACGAGCAGTACTTC | CAISESSDEQYF
NA | NA | TRBJ2-5 | 13 | TRBV7-2 | TGTGCCAGCAGCCCAAGGGATGGGGAGACCCAGTACTTC | CASSPRDGETQYF
NA | NA | TRBJ1-4 | 13 | TRBV2 | TGTGCCAGCATGTGGTCAAGAGAGGAAAAACTGTTTTTT | CASMWSREEKLFF
NA | TRBD2 | TRBJ2-5 | 16 | TRBV7-9 | TGTGCCAGCAGCTCCCGACTAGCGGGGATCGATGAGACCCAGTACTTC | CASSSRLAGIDETQYF
NA | TRBD1 | TRBJ1-5 | 15 | TRBV5-4 | TGTGCCAGCAGTTCGGACAGGGGAAGCAATCAGCCCCAGCATTTT | CASSSDRGSNQPQHF
NA | NA | TRBJ2-7 | 12 | TRBV29-1 | TGCAGCGGCGACCGGGCCCCCTACGAGCAGTACTTC | CSGDRAPYEQYF
NA | NA | TRBJ2-5 | 15 | TRBV11-3 | TGTGCCAGCAGCCCAGGTGGGGGGCCCCAAGAGACCCAGTACTTC | CASSPGGGPQETQYF
once | NA | TRBJ1-6 | 15 | TRBV7-2 | TGTGCCAGCAGCCTTTGGACCCGGATAAGTTCACCCCTCCACTTT | CASSLWTRISSPLHF
NA | TRBD2 | TRBJ2-1 | 16 | TRBV7-8 | TGTGCCAGCAGCTTCACTAGCGGGGGAGGATACAATGAGCAGTTCTTC | CASSFTSGGGYNEQFF
NA | TRBD2 | TRBJ2-5 | 16 | TRBV7-3 | TGTGCCAGCAGCATGACCGGGACTAGCTATAAAGAGACCCAGTACTTC | CASSMTGTSYKETQYF
NA | NA | TRBJ2-5 | 14 | TRBV7-9 | TGTGCCAGCAGCTTAGAGTCGGTGGTGGAGACCCAGTACTTC | CASSLESVVETQYF
NA | NA | TRBJ1-1 | 16 | TRBV19 | TGTGCCACCAAGTCGGGAAATAGTGACGCGGGTACTGAAGCTTTCTTT | CATKSGNSDAGTEAFF
NA | NA | TRBJ1-5 | 14 | TRBV2 | TGTGCCAGCAGCCGAGAGGGGGGGAATCAGCCCCAGCATTTT | CASSREGGNQPQHF
NA | NA | TRBJ2-3 | 14 | TRBV10-3 | TGTGCCATCAGTGAAGGGACGGGTGGAGATACGCAGTATTTT | CAISEGTGGDTQYF
NA | NA | TRBJ1-2 | 15 | TRBV7-2 | TGTGCCAGCAGCTTAGCTTCCGGGACGGTCTATGGCTACACCTTC | CASSLASGTVYGYTF
NA | TRBD1 | TRBJ2-7 | 14 | TRBV7-2 | TGTGCCAGCAGGCCTACAGGGGACATCTACGAGCAGTACTTC | CASRPTGDIYEQYF
NA | NA | TRBJ1-5 | 15 | TRBV15 | TGTGCCACCAGCAGGGAAACATATAGCAATCAGCCCCAGCATTTT | CATSRETYSNQPQHF
NA | NA | TRBJ1-5 | 16 | TRBV4-1 | TGCGCCAGCAGGGAACACCGACAGTCAAGCCGGCAGCCCCAGCATTTT | CASREHRQSSRQPQHF
NA | NA | TRBJ2-7 | 15 | TRBV5-6 | TGTGCCAGCAGCTCCGGAAAGGACACGCTCTACGAGCAGTACTTC | CASSSGKDTLYEQYF